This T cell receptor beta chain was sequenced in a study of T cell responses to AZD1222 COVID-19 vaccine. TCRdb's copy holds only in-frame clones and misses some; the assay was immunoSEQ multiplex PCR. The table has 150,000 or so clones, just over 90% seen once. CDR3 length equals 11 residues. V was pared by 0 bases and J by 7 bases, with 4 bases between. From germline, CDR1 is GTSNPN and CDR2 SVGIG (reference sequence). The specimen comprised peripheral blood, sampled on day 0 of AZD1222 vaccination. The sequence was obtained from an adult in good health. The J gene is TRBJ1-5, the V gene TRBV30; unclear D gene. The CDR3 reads CAWSVGQPQHF. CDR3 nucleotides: TGTGCCTGGAGTGTAGGGCAGCCCCAGCATTTT.